Listed below are T cell receptor beta chains from one sample, sequenced in a study of vaccination effects on CD4 cells after COVID-19. These TCRs are of unknown antigen specificity. Using immunoSEQ multiplex PCR, the repertoire was profiled, and TCRdb retains in-frame clones only, with some absent. The table shows 55,000 to 75,000 clones, with approximately 79% occurring only once. The sample in question was CD4+ T cells from PBMCs cultured with HCoV-OC43 spike peptides, obtained before COVID-19 vaccination. The receptors come from a human donor who received a COVID-19 vaccine. CDR3s include the opening cysteine and the closing phenylalanine or tryptophan. D genes are given only for firm matches. Rows give clone size only sometimes, using once, few, many, or a class for an expanded clone.

J: TRBJ2-2
length: 15
V: TRBV24-1
D: TRBD1
size: .
CDR3: CATSDRGKYTGELFF
DNA: TGTGCCACCTCCGACAGGGGAAAATACACCGGGGAGCTGTTTTTT

J: TRBJ2-3
length: 15
V: TRBV11-2
D: .
size: .
CDR3: CASSLELGVADTQYF
DNA: TGTGCCAGCAGCTTAGAACTAGGGGTGGCAGATACGCAGTATTTT

J: TRBJ1-3
length: 14
V: TRBV18
D: .
size: once
CDR3: CASSPTIDGNTIYF
DNA: TGTGCCAGCTCACCGACCATAGATGGAAACACCATATATTTT

J: TRBJ2-5
length: 12
V: TRBV5-1
D: .
size: .
CDR3: CASSLAQETQYF
DNA: TGCGCCAGCAGCTTGGCTCAAGAGACCCAGTACTTC

J: TRBJ1-6
length: 14
V: TRBV7-3
D: .
size: .
CDR3: CASSLAGSEAPLHF
DNA: TGTGCCAGCAGCTTAGCCGGCAGTGAAGCACCCCTCCACTTT

J: TRBJ1-4
length: 14
V: TRBV19
D: .
size: .
CDR3: CASSSAGRDEKLFF
DNA: TGTGCCAGTAGTTCCGCAGGGCGGGATGAAAAACTGTTTTTT

J: TRBJ1-1
length: 15
V: TRBV5-1
D: .
size: .
CDR3: CASSLRPAANTEAFF
DNA: TGCGCCAGCAGCTTGCGGCCCGCGGCCAACACTGAAGCTTTCTTT

J: TRBJ2-1
length: 13
V: TRBV20-1
D: .
size: .
CDR3: CSASTWGEGEQFF
DNA: TGCAGTGCTAGTACCTGGGGAGAGGGTGAGCAGTTCTTC

J: TRBJ2-1
length: 15
V: TRBV18
D: .
size: .
CDR3: CASSPPVGAYNEQFF
DNA: TGTGCCAGCTCACCACCTGTTGGGGCCTACAATGAGCAGTTCTTC

J: TRBJ1-2
length: 13
V: TRBV6-5
D: .
size: .
CDR3: CASSLLPLYGYTF
DNA: TGTGCCAGCAGTCTTTTACCCCTTTATGGCTACACCTTC

J: TRBJ2-5
length: 14
V: TRBV2
D: .
size: once
CDR3: CASSLTDSQETQYF
DNA: TGTGCCAGCAGTTTGACAGACTCCCAAGAGACCCAGTACTTC

J: TRBJ1-4
length: 16
V: TRBV15
D: TRBD1
size: .
CDR3: CATSSDRTGGKEKLFF
DNA: TGTGCCACCAGCAGCGACCGGACAGGGGGCAAGGAAAAACTGTTTTTT

J: TRBJ1-2
length: 14
V: TRBV5-1
D: TRBD1
size: .
CDR3: CASSFDARQGGYTF
DNA: TGCGCCAGCAGCTTCGATGCCCGACAGGGCGGCTACACCTTC

J: TRBJ1-6
length: 15
V: TRBV5-4
D: TRBD1
size: .
CDR3: CASSLDPGGNSPLHF
DNA: TGTGCCAGCAGCTTGGATCCAGGGGGGAATTCACCCCTCCACTTT

J: TRBJ1-6
length: 15
V: TRBV5-1
D: .
size: .
CDR3: CAGGRGSSYNSPLHF
DNA: TGCGCCGGGGGTAGGGGAAGCTCCTATAATTCACCCCTCCACTTT

J: TRBJ2-5
length: 15
V: TRBV5-5
D: .
size: .
CDR3: CASSLGPSLGETQYF
DNA: TGTGCCAGCAGCTTGGGTCCCTCTTTGGGAGAGACCCAGTACTTC

J: TRBJ1-1
length: 13
V: TRBV6-5
D: .
size: few
CDR3: CASLNRPNTEAFF
DNA: TGTGCCAGCTTGAACAGACCGAACACTGAAGCTTTCTTT

J: TRBJ2-3
length: 14
V: TRBV6-6
D: .
size: .
CDR3: CASSYWGNTDTQYF
DNA: TGTGCCAGCAGTTACTGGGGTAACACAGATACGCAGTATTTT

J: TRBJ2-1
length: 13
V: TRBV29-1
D: .
size: .
CDR3: CSGGAGGYNEQFF
DNA: TGCAGCGGGGGGGCCGGGGGCTACAATGAGCAGTTCTTC

J: TRBJ2-1
length: 16
V: TRBV6-4
D: TRBD2
size: .
CDR3: CASSSYAGGLYNEQFF
DNA: TGTGCCAGCAGTTCCTACGCGGGGGGGCTTTACAATGAGCAGTTCTTC

J: TRBJ1-4
length: 15
V: TRBV9
D: .
size: .
CDR3: CASSGTDGVWEKLFF
DNA: TGTGCCAGCAGCGGGACCGACGGGGTGTGGGAAAAACTGTTTTTT

J: TRBJ2-3
length: 13
V: TRBV10-3
D: .
size: .
CDR3: CAIGGGGTDTQYF
DNA: TGTGCCATCGGAGGCGGGGGCACAGATACGCAGTATTTT

J: TRBJ1-5
length: 15
V: TRBV15
D: .
size: few
CDR3: CATSRTAGSNQPQHF
DNA: TGTGCCACCAGCAGGACGGCCGGAAGCAATCAGCCCCAGCATTTT

J: TRBJ2-3
length: 19
V: TRBV4-1
D: TRBD2
size: .
CDR3: CASSPRASGGGLSTDTQYF
DNA: TGCGCCAGCAGCCCCCGGGCTAGCGGGGGGGGACTAAGCACAGATACGCAGTATTTT

J: TRBJ1-3
length: 14
V: TRBV5-6
D: .
size: .
CDR3: CASSFGQTGNTIYF
DNA: TGTGCCAGCAGCTTCGGACAGACTGGAAACACCATATATTTT

J: TRBJ2-2
length: 12
V: TRBV12-3/TRBV12-4
D: .
size: .
CDR3: CASSLGTGELFF
DNA: TGTGCCAGCAGTTTGGGCACCGGGGAGCTGTTTTTT

J: TRBJ1-3
length: 14
V: TRBV6-5
D: .
size: .
CDR3: CATADLLSGNTIYF
DNA: TGTGCCACCGCCGATTTACTCTCTGGAAACACCATATATTTT

J: TRBJ1-4
length: 15
V: TRBV6-5
D: .
size: .
CDR3: CASSYRAANKEKLFF
DNA: TGTGCCAGCAGTTACAGGGCAGCAAATAAGGAAAAACTGTTTTTT

J: TRBJ2-2
length: 14
V: TRBV4-1
D: .
size: .
CDR3: CASSPLVYTGELFF
DNA: TGCGCCAGCAGCCCCCTCGTGTACACCGGGGAGCTGTTTTTT

J: TRBJ2-5
length: 14
V: TRBV5-1
D: .
size: .
CDR3: CASSLYREGETQYF
DNA: TGCGCCAGCAGCTTGTACAGGGAAGGAGAGACCCAGTACTTC

J: TRBJ1-1
length: 14
V: TRBV27
D: .
size: .
CDR3: CASSLVAGVAEAFF
DNA: TGTGCCAGCAGTTTAGTGGCAGGGGTCGCTGAAGCTTTCTTT

J: TRBJ1-4
length: 15
V: TRBV6-5
D: TRBD1
size: once
CDR3: CASSTQGSPNEKLFF
DNA: TGTGCCAGCAGCACACAGGGGAGTCCTAATGAAAAACTGTTTTTT

J: TRBJ2-5
length: 16
V: TRBV7-6
D: TRBD1
size: .
CDR3: CASRAPYRQGGETQYF
DNA: TGTGCCAGCAGGGCGCCGTATAGACAGGGTGGTGAGACCCAGTACTTC